The present T cell receptor (beta chain) was sequenced within a study of blood T cell repertoires in COVID-19. CDR1 SGDLS and CDR2 YYNGEE come from the germline V gene. The CDR3 is 17 residues long. Trimming cost V 1 base and J 0 bases; bases outside gene matches: 5. Libraries were prepared by immunoSEQ multiplex PCR; TCRdb keeps only in-frame clonotypes and omits some of them. This table has roughly 170,000 clones, around 82% appearing once. This chain links TRBV9 with TRBJ2-1; the match to TRBD2 covers 9 bases. Sequencing was performed on PBMCs or T cells enriched from blood (not recorded which). The TCR comes from a woman in her forties or fifties in a cohort exposed to, infected with or recovered from COVID-19 (not recorded which). CDR3 sequence: CASSVQSSGSSYNEQFF. In DNA form, the CDR3 reads TGTGCCAGCAGCGTACAGAGTAGCGGGAGCTCCTACAATGAGCAGTTCTTC.